Shown below are 32 T cell receptor beta chains from a single sample sequenced in a study of beta chain features in type 1 diabetes. Study-level results: TCRB CDR3 length was moderately but significantly reduced in all four CD4+ subsets of Type 1 diabetes patients.

No antigens are known for them. Sequencing targeted expressed TCRB transcripts, as all isolated RNA had been reverse transcribed. Profiling relied on immunoSEQ multiplex PCR, and the TCRdb table lists in-frame clones only, not all of them. The sample records 600,000 or so clones, roughly 12% being singletons. The sequencing sample was made of naive CD4+ T cells from blood. Source of these receptors: a man aged 30 to 39 with type 1 diabetes.

This clone was recorded a few times. V is TRBV6-6 and J is TRBJ1-1, with D maybe TRBD1 (6 bases). Germline V lookup: CDR1 MNHNY, CDR2 SVGAGI (reference sequence). This CDR3 region has 15 residues. Trimming left V 5 bases short and J 0 bases short, with 13 bases between. The CDR3 DNA is TGTGCCAGCAGTCCACCCGGACAGTTGAACACTGAAGCTTTCTTT. It specifies CASSPPGQLNTEAFF.

In the case of this clone: Additional DNA sequences in this sample encode the identical CDR3. The gene calls are TRBV5-1 and TRBJ2-1; 12 bases map to TRBD2. In germline, CDR1 is SGHRS, CDR2 YFSETQ. The CDR3 spans 16 residues. Unmatched junction bases numbered 0, after V lost 0 bases and J lost 2 bases. The CDR3 region is CASSLGLAGAYNEQFF. The CDR3 DNA reads TGCGCCAGCAGCTTGGGACTAGCGGGGGCCTACAATGAGCAGTTCTTC.

This clone has just a few counts. The V call is TRBV29-1, the J call TRBJ1-1; TRBD1 might be the D (6 bases). Trimming took 4 bases from V and 4 from J, leaving 16 bases between them. Germline CDR1 and CDR2: SQVTM and ANQGSEA. The CDR3 runs 14 residues. The CDR3 sequence: CSVGGLSGATEAFF. Here the CDR3 DNA reads TGCAGCGTTGGGGGGCTATCCGGGGCCACTGAAGCTTTCTTT.

The chain carries TRBV7-2 and TRBJ1-2; tentative D call: TRBD1 (6 bases). The CDR3 has 14 residues. V gave up 2 bases and J gave up 3 bases, with 10 bases separating them. CDR1 is SGHTA, CDR2 FQGNSA, per germline. CDR3 nucleotide sequence: TGTGCCAGCAGCTTACAACAGGGCGACTATGGCTACACCTTC. It translates to CASSLQQGDYGYTF.

The chain employs TRBV30 and TRBJ1-4, with 10 bases identical to TRBD1. Germline loops: CDR1 GTSNPN, CDR2 SVGIG (reference sequence). V lost 6 bases and J lost 4; bases outside the gene matches: 5. The CDR3 runs 14 residues. CDR3 region: CACPGQGGNEKLFF. DNA of the CDR3: TGTGCCTGTCCAGGACAGGGGGGTAATGAAAAACTGTTTTTT.

The chain is built from TRBV7-9 and TRBJ2-1; possibly TRBD2 for D (6 bases). The germline V gene has CDR1 SEHNR and CDR2 FQNEAQ (reference sequence). The CDR3 runs to 15 residues. The V end was cut by 2 bases, the J end by 5 bases, with 13 bases between. As DNA, the CDR3 is TGTGCCAGCAGCTTAAGATCGTCGGGGGACAATGAGCAGTTCTTC. Its protein product is CASSLRSSGDNEQFF. Full variable domain (rest looked up from reference TRBV7-9 and TRBJ2-1): DTGVSQNPRHKITKRGQNVTFRCDPISEHNRLYWYRQTLGQGPEFLTYFQNEAQLEKSRLLSDRFSAERPKGSFSTLEIQRTEQGDSAMYLCASSLRSSGDNEQFFGPGTRLTVL.

The CDR3 DNA is TGTGCCAGCAGCGTAGACGGGGAGAGCTCCTACGAGCAGTACTTC. Its translation: CASSVDGESSYEQYF. The V call is TRBV9, the J call TRBJ2-7, with D possibly matching TRBD2 (5 bases). This CDR3 is 15 amino acids long. Per the germline V gene, CDR1 is SGDLS and CDR2 is YYNGEE. V was cut by 0 bases and J by 0 bases, with 10 bases left in between. The full variable domain, with the rest looked up from reference TRBV9 and TRBJ2-7, is DSGVTQTPKHLITATGQRVTLRCSPRSGDLSVYWYQQSLDQGLQFLIQYYNGEERAKGNILERFSAQQFPDLHSELNLSSLELGDSALYFCASSVDGESSYEQYFGPGTRLTVT.

This clone was seen a few times. The chain employs TRBV2 and TRBJ2-2; D is undetermined. Trimming removed 1 base at V and 4 bases at J, with 1 base between. Germline V gives CDR1 SNHLY, CDR2 FYNNEI. The CDR3 has 12 amino acids. The chain's CDR3 is CASSEVTGELFF. DNA of the CDR3: TGTGCCAGCAGTGAAGTCACCGGGGAGCTGTTTTTT.

V usage is TRBV4-2 and J usage is TRBJ1-4, with D hard to call. Trimming cost V 3 bases and J 0 bases, with 11 bases left between them. Germline V lookup: CDR1 LGHNA, CDR2 YNFKEQ. The CDR3 totals 16 residues. CDR3 nucleotides: TGTGCCAGCAGCCACACGGACCGTGCAACTAATGAAAAACTGTTTTTT. Its translation: CASSHTDRATNEKLFF.

As for this clone: Different DNA sequences within this sample yield the same CDR3. The chain combines TRBV19 with TRBJ2-5; no clear D gene. The CDR3 runs 13 residues. The germline V gene encodes CDR1 LNHDA and CDR2 SQIVND (reference sequence). Trimming shortened V by 2 bases and J by 2 bases, and 6 bases separated the two germline ends. Here the CDR3 reads CASSIRQQETQYF. The CDR3 region has the DNA TGTGCCAGTAGTATACGGCAGCAAGAGACCCAGTACTTC.

This clone was seen more than once but under ten times. The chain uses TRBV30 and TRBJ1-2; D uncertain. From germline, CDR1 is GTSNPN and CDR2 SVGIG (reference sequence). The V end lost 8 bases, the J end lost 4 bases, and 11 bases lay between the germline ends. CDR3 size: 11 residues. The CDR3 sequence: CAGRAFYGYTF. For the CDR3, the DNA is TGTGCCGGTAGGGCCTTCTATGGCTACACCTTC. Filled out from reference TRBV30 and TRBJ1-2, the complete variable domain reads SQTIHQWPATLVQPVGSPLSLECTVEGTSNPNLYWYRQAAGRGLQLLFYSVGIGQISSEVPQNLSASRPQDRQFILSSKKLLLSDSGFYLCAGRAFYGYTFGSGTRLTVV.

This chain joins TRBV29-1 and TRBJ1-4; D remains ambiguous. V lost 4 bases and J 3 bases, leaving 6 bases between the germline ends. Germline CDR1 reads SQVTM; CDR2 reads ANQGSEA. CDR3 length equals 12 residues. The CDR3 bases are TGCAGCGTTGTCCTAGCTAATGAAAAACTGTTTTTT. This encodes CSVVLANEKLFF.

This clone was counted a few times. The chain is built from TRBV6-5 and TRBJ2-5; maybe TRBD1 (6 bases). This CDR3 comprises 12 residues. Per the germline V gene, CDR1 is MNHEY and CDR2 is SVGAGI. V lost 8 bases and J lost 5, with 12 bases in between. CDR3 region: CASQQGGETQYF. The CDR3 coding sequence is TGTGCCAGCCAACAGGGTGGCGAGACCCAGTACTTC.

This chain uses TRBV11-2 with TRBJ1-2; D gene ambiguous. This CDR3 spans 12 amino acids. V was trimmed by 5 bases and J by 7 bases, leaving 11 bases between them. The germline V gene has CDR1 SGHAT and CDR2 FQNNGV. The CDR3 coding sequence is TGTGCCAGCAGCCCTGGGATCGGTGGCTACACCTTC. It encodes CASSPGIGGYTF.

CDR3 in DNA: TGCGCCAGCAGCTTGGACGGGGACAAAAACATTCAGTACTTC. Translated, it gives CASSLDGDKNIQYF. The J gene is TRBJ2-4, the V gene TRBV5-1, with D possibly TRBD2 on 5 matching bases. CDR1 is SGHRS and CDR2 is YFSETQ in the germline V gene. The CDR3 has 14 amino acids. V was cut by 0 bases and J by 3 bases, with 7 bases left in between.

This sequence joins TRBV6-1 and TRBJ2-2; TRBD2 is a possible D gene (5 bases). Germline V gene lookup returns CDR1 MNHNS and CDR2 SASEGT. V lost 4 bases to trimming and J lost 9 bases, with 15 bases between them. The CDR3 has 14 amino acids. In DNA form, the CDR3 reads TGTGCCAGCAGTGCTACTCTCGGGGTCCGGGAGCTGTTTTTT. Its protein product is CASSATLGVRELFF.

This clone was counted between two and nine times. The V call is TRBV29-1, the J call TRBJ2-5; 9 bases match TRBD2. The CDR3 length is 13 residues. Trimming cost V 6 bases and J 4 bases; bases outside gene matches: 6. Germline CDR1 reads SQVTM; CDR2 reads ANQGSEA. CDR3 sequence reads: CSVEGLAVETQYF. The CDR3 bases are TGCAGCGTGGAGGGACTAGCTGTAGAGACCCAGTACTTC.

This clone has more than one count but fewer than ten. The CDR3 reads CAWSTSYYEQYF. The CDR3 nucleotides are TGTGCCTGGAGTACTAGTTACTACGAGCAGTACTTC. V is TRBV30 and J is TRBJ2-7; D may be TRBD2 (5 bases). V was cut by 2 bases and J by 3 bases, with 8 bases left in between. Looked up from germline, CDR1 is GTSNPN and CDR2 is SVGIG (reference sequence). CDR3 size: 12 residues. Drawing the rest from reference TRBV30 and TRBJ2-7, the complete variable domain is SQTIHQWPATLVQPVGSPLSLECTVEGTSNPNLYWYRQAAGRGLQLLFYSVGIGQISSEVPQNLSASRPQDRQFILSSKKLLLSDSGFYLCAWSTSYYEQYFGPGTRLTVT.

This clone has only a few counts. The V and J genes are TRBV2 and TRBJ2-7; 10 bases agree with TRBD1. The CDR3 has 14 residues. V dropped 7 bases and J dropped 1; count of bases not matched to a gene: 4. CDR1 and CDR2 from the germline V gene are SNHLY and FYNNEI. The CDR3 bases are TGTGCCAGCAACCCGGGACAGGGGTCCTACGAGCAGTACTTC. It encodes CASNPGQGSYEQYF.

In this sample, this clone turned up a few times. The V and J genes are TRBV2 and TRBJ1-2; TRBD1 aligns across 10 bases. The CDR3 has 14 residues. V lost 5 bases, J lost 3 bases, and 3 bases stayed unmatched. Germline V gives CDR1 SNHLY, CDR2 FYNNEI. The CDR3 protein is CASSRDRGHYGYTF. DNA for the CDR3: TGTGCCAGCAGTCGGGACAGGGGCCACTATGGCTACACCTTC.

J is TRBJ2-5 and V is TRBV5-5; 8 bases map to TRBD1. The germline CDR1 and CDR2 sequences are SGHKS and YYEKEE (reference sequence). The CDR3 has 14 residues. The V segment lost 4 bases and the J segment 2 bases; nucleotides outside the gene matches: 4. The DNA of the CDR3 is TGTGCCAGCAGCCCACAGGGGGTTCAAGAGACCCAGTACTTC. This gives the protein CASSPQGVQETQYF.

This clone was seen a few times. J is TRBJ2-4 and V is TRBV9, with D tentatively TRBD2 (6 bases). Germline assignment: CDR1 SGDLS and CDR2 YYNGEE. V lost 4 bases and J lost 6, with 17 bases in between. CDR3 length: 15 amino acids. CDR3 loop: CASSTWPGGPNIQYF. The CDR3, as DNA: TGTGCCAGCAGCACCTGGCCCGGAGGGCCAAACATTCAGTACTTC.

Notes on this clone: An end of the junction does not agree with germline; a read error may underlie this. The chain recombines TRBV10-3 with TRBJ1-4; perhaps TRBD1 as D (5 bases). Germline values: CDR1 ENHRY, CDR2 SYGVKD. This CDR3 is built from 13 residues. The CDR3 is CASGRGPHEKLFF. The CDR3 coding sequence is TGTGCCAGCGGGCGGGGCCCCCATGAGAAACTGTTTTTT.

The chain recombines TRBV7-3 with TRBJ2-2; D may be TRBD1 (6 bases). The germline V gene encodes CDR1 SGHTA and CDR2 FQGTGA. With 5 bases removed from V and 5 bases from J, the gap between germline ends came to 18 bases. The CDR3 sequence is 16 residues long. CDR3 DNA sequence: TGTGCCAGCAGCCCCCAGGGGCCCCTTCTTACCGGGGAGCTGTTTTTT. Its protein is CASSPQGPLLTGELFF.

The chain's CDR3 is CASSLAEVYEQYF. The DNA for the CDR3 is TGTGCCAGCAGCTTAGCGGAGGTATATGAGCAGTACTTC. This sequence joins TRBV7-9 and TRBJ2-7; TRBD2 might be the D (5 bases). The germline V and J ends were trimmed by 0 bases and 7 bases, with 10 bases remaining between them. This CDR3 is built from 13 residues. CDR1 and CDR2 (germline): SEHNR, FQNEAQ (reference sequence).

This clone was observed a few times. The CDR3 DNA reads as TGTGCCAGCACCTCGACACGAAGCACAGATACGCAGTATTTT. It encodes CASTSTRSTDTQYF. The chain carries TRBV27 and TRBJ2-3; D not certain. The germline V and J ends were trimmed by 7 bases and 0 bases, with 11 bases remaining between them. The germline gives CDR1 MNHEY, CDR2 SMNVEV (reference sequence). The CDR3 contains 14 residues.

This clone has more than one count but fewer than ten. The genes are TRBV25-1 and TRBJ1-4; the D is unclear. Trimming took off 4 bases at V and 4 bases at J, with 13 bases between the two ends. The CDR3 is 15 amino acids. The germline V gene encodes CDR1 MGHDK and CDR2 SYGVNS. This CDR3 reads CASSGIEDDNEKLFF. CDR3 coding DNA: TGTGCCAGCAGTGGGATCGAAGACGATAATGAAAAACTGTTTTTT.

This clone has only a few counts. In nucleotides, the CDR3 is TGTGCCAGCAGCTTGAACTGGGACAGGGGGTTTGGCTACACCTTC. Its translation is CASSLNWDRGFGYTF. This chain joins TRBV7-9 and TRBJ1-2, with TRBD1 matching over 11 bases. The germline V gene has CDR1 SEHNR and CDR2 FQNEAQ (reference sequence). V lost 3 bases to trimming and J lost 7 bases; unmatched junction nucleotides: 7. The length of the CDR3 is 15 residues.

This clone was recorded a few times. The V and J genes are TRBV2 and TRBJ1-1; no clear D gene. V was pared by 4 bases and J by 2 bases, with 11 bases between. The CDR3 has 14 residues. Germline V gives CDR1 SNHLY, CDR2 FYNNEI. The CDR3 nucleotides read TGTGCCAGCAGTGGAGGCGCGAGAAACACTGAAGCTTTCTTT. It translates to CASSGGARNTEAFF.

V and J are TRBV6-5 and TRBJ1-2; no reliable D call. Germline CDR1 is MNHEY and CDR2 is SVGAGI. The CDR3 sequence is 13 residues long. The V end was cut by 5 bases, the J end by 7 bases, with 14 bases between. CDR3 amino acids: CASSPRIGLGYTF. In DNA, the CDR3 is TGTGCCAGCAGTCCGAGAATTGGACTTGGCTACACCTTC.

This clone was seen a handful of times. The chain links TRBV6-6 to TRBJ1-1; the D gene is possibly TRBD1 (6 bases). Germline V CDR1 and CDR2: MNHNY, SVGAGI (reference sequence). The CDR3 is made up of 15 amino acids. The V gene lost 4 bases and the J gene lost 1 base, with 13 bases spanning the gap. This chain's CDR3 is CASSSSDSWNTEAFF. The DNA for the CDR3 is TGTGCCAGCAGTTCCTCGGACAGCTGGAACACTGAAGCTTTCTTT.

This clone was counted only a few times. In the same sample, other DNA sequences code for this CDR3. The chain has TRBV7-2 and TRBJ2-5; D may be TRBD1 (6 bases). CDR1 SGHTA and CDR2 FQGNSA come from the germline V gene. CDR3 length equals 13 residues. With 3 bases removed from V and 3 bases from J, the gap between germline ends came to 8 bases. The chain's CDR3 is CASSFTGKETQYF. DNA for the CDR3: TGTGCCAGCAGCTTCACAGGGAAAGAGACCCAGTACTTC.